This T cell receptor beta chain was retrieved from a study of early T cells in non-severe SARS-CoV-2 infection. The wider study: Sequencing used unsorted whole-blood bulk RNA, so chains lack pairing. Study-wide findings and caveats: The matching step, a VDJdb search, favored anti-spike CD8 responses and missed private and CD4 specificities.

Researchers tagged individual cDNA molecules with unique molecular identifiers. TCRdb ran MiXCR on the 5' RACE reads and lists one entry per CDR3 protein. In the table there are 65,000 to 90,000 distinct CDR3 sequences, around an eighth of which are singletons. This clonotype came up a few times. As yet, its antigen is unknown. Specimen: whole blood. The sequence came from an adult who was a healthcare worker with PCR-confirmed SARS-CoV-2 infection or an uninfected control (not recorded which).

The CDR3 here is CASSLLGGSEGTQYF. The CDR3 DNA sequence: TGTGCCAGCAGCTTATTAGGCGGGAGCGAGGGGACCCAGTACTTC. This rearrangement joins TRBV7-9 to TRBJ2-5; 7 bases line up with TRBD2. Germline trimming cut 2 bases from V and 7 bases from J; bases unmatched to any gene: 10. This CDR3 region has 15 residues. Per germline, CDR1 SEHNR and CDR2 FQNEAQ (reference sequence).